Listed below are T cell receptor beta chains from one sample, sequenced in a study of PD-1 blockade in classical Hodgkin lymphoma. Using immunoSEQ multiplex PCR, the repertoire was profiled, and TCRdb retains in-frame clones only, with some absent. The sample yields approximately 12,000 clones, approximately 82% seen once. This specimen consisted of peripheral blood mononuclear cells (PBMCs), obtained before the second cycle of nivolumab. Receptors were obtained from a human donor with classical Hodgkin lymphoma. Each CDR3 is given with its conserved first and last residue. Each record gives: CDR3 protein, CDR3 DNA, J gene, CDR3 length, clone size, V gene, D gene. The D gene is left open where the match is weak. Clone size is given for some rows only: seen once, a few or many times, or a class if the clone is expanded.

CASSYSQGAPDF,TGTGCCAGCAGTTACTCCCAGGGGGCGCCGGACTTC,TRBJ2-7,12,once,TRBV6-6,TRBD1
CASSFTGTSGYNEQFF,TGTGCCAGCAGCTTCACCGGGACTAGCGGTTACAATGAGCAGTTCTTC,TRBJ2-1,16,-,TRBV7-3,TRBD2
CASSMLRDRAYGQYF,TGTGCCAGCAGTATGCTTCGAGACAGGGCGTACGGGCAGTACTTC,TRBJ2-7,15,-,TRBV27,TRBD1
CASSSQGVGEKLFF,TGTGCCAGCAGCTCCCAGGGGGTAGGGGAAAAACTGTTTTTT,TRBJ1-4,14,-,TRBV9,TRBD1
CASSYDSGAYEQYF,TGTGCCAGCAGTTATGATAGCGGGGCCTACGAGCAGTACTTC,TRBJ2-7,14,-,TRBV6-6,TRBD2
CASSVVSGRPGELFF,TGCGCCAGCAGCGTCGTTAGCGGGAGGCCCGGGGAGCTGTTTTTT,TRBJ2-2,15,once,TRBV5-1,TRBD2
CASSQRPETQYF,TGTGCCAGCAGCCAAAGACCAGAGACCCAGTACTTC,TRBJ2-5,12,-,TRBV14,-
CASSLSGSTDTQYF,TGTGCCAGCAGCTTGTCTGGTAGCACAGATACGCAGTATTTT,TRBJ2-3,14,-,TRBV7-6,-
CASSQLGTSSYEQYF,TGTGCCAGCAGCCAACTCGGGACTAGCTCCTACGAGCAGTACTTC,TRBJ2-7,15,-,TRBV4-2,TRBD2
CASSLELVGRDTQYF,TGTGCCAGCAGCTTGGAACTAGTGGGGCGAGATACGCAGTATTTT,TRBJ2-3,15,-,TRBV5-8,-
CASSLELDGNEKLFF,TGCGCCAGCAGCTTGGAATTGGACGGTAATGAAAAACTGTTTTTT,TRBJ1-4,15,-,TRBV5-1,-
CASSWRTGSTDTQYF,TGTGCCAGCAGCTGGCGGACAGGGAGCACAGATACGCAGTATTTT,TRBJ2-3,15,-,TRBV5-4,TRBD1
CASSLVPNNEQFF,TGTGCCAGCAGCTTGGTGCCGAACAATGAGCAGTTCTTC,TRBJ2-1,13,once,TRBV5-4,-
CASSRGMDRNYEQYF,TGTGCCAGCAGTCGGGGAATGGACAGGAACTACGAGCAGTACTTC,TRBJ2-7,15,-,TRBV27,TRBD1
CASSFNRGRGADTQYF,TGTGCCAGCAGTTTCAACAGGGGGCGCGGGGCAGATACGCAGTATTTT,TRBJ2-3,16,-,TRBV27,TRBD1
CASSATGETQYF,TGTGCCAGCAGCGCTACAGGAGAGACCCAGTACTTC,TRBJ2-5,12,-,TRBV9,-
CASSLEGVLSYEQYF,TGCGCCAGCAGCTTGGAAGGGGTTCTTTCCTACGAGCAGTACTTC,TRBJ2-7,15,-,TRBV5-1,-
CASRGRAGGLQETQYF,TGCGCCAGCAGAGGAAGAGCGGGAGGGCTCCAAGAGACCCAGTACTTC,TRBJ2-5,16,-,TRBV5-1,TRBD2
CASSSTGWNIQYF,TGTGCCAGTAGTAGCACAGGGTGGAACATTCAGTACTTC,TRBJ2-4,13,-,TRBV19,-
CASSFGTDGYTF,TGTGCCAGCAGTTTTGGGACAGATGGCTACACCTTC,TRBJ1-2,12,-,TRBV28,TRBD1
CSARGSRYF,TGCAGTGCTAGAGGGTCCCGGTACTTC,TRBJ2-5,9,-,TRBV20-1,-
CASSLQGAGYNEQFF,TGCGCCAGCAGCTTACAGGGGGCAGGGTACAATGAGCAGTTCTTC,TRBJ2-1,15,-,TRBV5-1,TRBD1
CASSFLNEQFF,TGTGCCAGCAGTTTCCTGAATGAGCAGTTCTTC,TRBJ2-1,11,-,TRBV27,-
CASSAGAANTEAFF,TGTGCCAGCAGCGCAGGGGCCGCGAACACTGAAGCTTTCTTT,TRBJ1-1,14,once,TRBV7-6,-
CASSLVGADTQYF,TGTGCCAGCAGCCTTGTTGGCGCAGATACGCAGTATTTT,TRBJ2-3,13,-,TRBV7-9,-
CASSYPGTDTQYF,TGTGCCAGCAGTTACCCGGGTACAGATACGCAGTATTTT,TRBJ2-3,13,few,TRBV6-5,-
CASSPGDRVYGYTF,TGTGCCAGCAGCCCGGGGGACAGGGTCTATGGCTACACCTTC,TRBJ1-2,14,-,TRBV6-5,TRBD1
CASSQDSVVAGGRQETQYF,TGCGCCAGCAGCCAAGATTCTGTGGTCGCGGGGGGCCGACAAGAGACCCAGTACTTC,TRBJ2-5,19,-,TRBV4-3,TRBD2
CASSSPDRGRFYF,TGTGCCAGCAGCTCGCCCGACAGGGGGCGCTTCTACTTC,TRBJ2-7,13,-,TRBV11-2,TRBD1
CASSEYPWGGAVNSPLHF,TGTGCCAGCAGTGAATACCCTTGGGGGGGTGCAGTCAATTCACCCCTCCACTTT,TRBJ1-6,18,-,TRBV2,-
CASSLGTAESSGNTIYF,TGTGCCAGCAGCCTCGGGACTGCGGAGTCCTCTGGAAACACCATATATTTT,TRBJ1-3,17,-,TRBV9,-
CASSLASSYEQYF,TGTGCCAGCAGCTTGGCGAGCTCCTACGAGCAGTACTTC,TRBJ2-7,13,-,TRBV5-6,-
CASSVGHSYEQYF,TGTGCCAGCAGTGTGGGACATTCCTACGAGCAGTACTTC,TRBJ2-7,13,once,TRBV27,-
CAWSVVGARGGYTF,TGTGCCTGGAGTGTTGTAGGGGCGCGCGGTGGCTACACCTTC,TRBJ1-2,14,medium-sized,TRBV30,-
CAWSQKGTYEQYF,TGTGCCTGGAGTCAAAAGGGGACCTACGAGCAGTACTTC,TRBJ2-7,13,-,TRBV30,-
CASSVEGVGSSYEQYF,TGTGCCAGCAGTGTAGAGGGAGTAGGGAGTAGCTACGAGCAGTACTTC,TRBJ2-7,16,-,TRBV2,-
CASSQEGGRQPQHF,TGCGCCAGCAGCCAAGAAGGGGGGCGGCAGCCCCAGCATTTT,TRBJ1-5,14,-,TRBV4-1,-
CASSPGRQTGADTQYF,TGCGCCAGCAGCCCGGGTCGGCAGACGGGCGCAGATACGCAGTATTTT,TRBJ2-3,16,-,TRBV5-1,-
CASSILGDTHQPQHF,TGTGCCAGTAGTATACTAGGGGACACCCATCAGCCCCAGCATTTT,TRBJ1-5,15,-,TRBV19,-
CASSRDRGLFSGANVLTF,TGTGCCAGCAGCCGGGACAGGGGGCTTTTCTCTGGGGCCAACGTCCTGACTTTC,TRBJ2-6,18,-,TRBV4-2,TRBD1
CASSFQGKGPDEQYF,TGTGCCAGCAGCTTTCAGGGAAAGGGACCCGACGAGCAGTACTTC,TRBJ2-7,15,-,TRBV7-9,-
CASSQNPANQPQHF,TGCGCCAGCAGCCAAAATCCCGCAAATCAGCCCCAGCATTTT,TRBJ1-5,14,-,TRBV4-3,-
CAWSPLRVGNTEAFF,TGTGCCTGGAGTCCCCTCAGGGTAGGGAACACTGAAGCTTTCTTT,TRBJ1-1,15,-,TRBV30,-
CASSPPEHPQETQYF,TGTGCCAGCAGTCCCCCGGAACACCCGCAAGAGACCCAGTACTTC,TRBJ2-5,15,-,TRBV27,-
CASSPGTGNEQYF,TGTGCCAGCTCACCCGGGACAGGCAACGAGCAGTACTTC,TRBJ2-7,13,-,TRBV18,TRBD1
CASSSLGFSGGAHNEQFF,TGTGCCAGCAGTTCACTGGGGTTTAGCGGGGGGGCCCACAATGAGCAGTTCTTC,TRBJ2-1,18,-,TRBV27,TRBD2
CASSVETGGTGELFF,TGTGCCAGCAGCGTAGAGACAGGGGGCACCGGGGAGCTGTTTTTT,TRBJ2-2,15,medium-sized,TRBV9,TRBD1
CASSAGTQETQYF,TGTGCCAGCAGCGCCGGTACACAAGAGACCCAGTACTTC,TRBJ2-5,13,-,TRBV9,-
CASSLAWDRGGGTQYF,TGTGCCAGCAGCTTAGCCTGGGACAGGGGAGGGGGGACCCAGTACTTC,TRBJ2-5,16,-,TRBV7-6,TRBD1
CASSPHNQETQYF,TGTGCCAGCAGCCCCCATAACCAAGAGACCCAGTACTTC,TRBJ2-5,13,few,TRBV28,-
CASSFLSPSGRGTDTQYF,TGTGCCAGCAGTTTCCTCTCACCTAGCGGAAGGGGCACAGATACGCAGTATTTT,TRBJ2-3,18,-,TRBV28,TRBD2
CASTPRGGGRETQYF,TGCGCCAGCACCCCCCGGGGGGGCGGGAGGGAGACCCAGTACTTC,TRBJ2-5,15,once,TRBV23-1,TRBD2